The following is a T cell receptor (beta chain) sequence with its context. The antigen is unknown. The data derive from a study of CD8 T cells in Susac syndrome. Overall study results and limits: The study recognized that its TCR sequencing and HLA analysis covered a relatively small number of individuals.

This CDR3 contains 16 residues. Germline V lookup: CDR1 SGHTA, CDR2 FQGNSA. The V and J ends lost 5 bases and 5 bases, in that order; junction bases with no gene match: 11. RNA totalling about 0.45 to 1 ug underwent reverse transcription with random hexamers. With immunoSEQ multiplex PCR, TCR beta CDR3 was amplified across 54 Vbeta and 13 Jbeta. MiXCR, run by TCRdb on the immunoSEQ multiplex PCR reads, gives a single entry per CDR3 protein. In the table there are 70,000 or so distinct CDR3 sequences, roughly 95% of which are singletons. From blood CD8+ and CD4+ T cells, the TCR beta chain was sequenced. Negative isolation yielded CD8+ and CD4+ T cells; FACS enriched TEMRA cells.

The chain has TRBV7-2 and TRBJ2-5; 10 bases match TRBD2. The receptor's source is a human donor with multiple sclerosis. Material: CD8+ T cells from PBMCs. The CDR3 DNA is TGTGCCAGCAGCCTCCCACGAGCGGGAGGGATGGAGACCCAGTACTTC. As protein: CASSLPRAGGMETQYF.